The rows below give T cell receptor beta chains drawn from one sample of a study of blood T cell repertoires in COVID-19. Libraries were prepared by immunoSEQ multiplex PCR; TCRdb keeps only in-frame clonotypes and omits some of them. The profile shows roughly 330,000 clones, 70% to 90% of them singletons. Source material: PBMCs or T cells enriched from blood (not recorded which). The receptors shown here come from a woman younger than 30 who had recovered from COVID-19. Each CDR3 is given with its conserved first and last residue. D genes are given only for firm matches. Only some rows state a clone size, as once, few, many or a class for expanded clones.

v_call: TRBV9
j_call: TRBJ2-3
cdr3_length: 14
clone_size: once
d_call: NA
cdr3_nt: TGTGCCAGCAGCCCCCGACTCCACACAGATACGCAGTATTTT
cdr3_aa: CASSPRLHTDTQYF

v_call: TRBV28
j_call: TRBJ2-1
cdr3_length: 16
clone_size: NA
d_call: TRBD1
cdr3_nt: TGTGCCAGCACCGAAGGGGGACAGGAAACCTACAATGAGCAGTTCTTC
cdr3_aa: CASTEGGQETYNEQFF

v_call: TRBV7-9
j_call: TRBJ1-2
cdr3_length: 13
clone_size: NA
d_call: TRBD1
cdr3_nt: TGTGCCAGCAGCACGACAGGGAAGCATGGCTACACCTTC
cdr3_aa: CASSTTGKHGYTF

v_call: TRBV5-4
j_call: TRBJ1-2
cdr3_length: 13
clone_size: NA
d_call: NA
cdr3_nt: TGTGCCAGCAAAACTCCAACGCTGTTGGGCTACACCTTC
cdr3_aa: CASKTPTLLGYTF

v_call: TRBV28
j_call: TRBJ1-3
cdr3_length: 14
clone_size: NA
d_call: TRBD1
cdr3_nt: TGTGCCAGCAGGGAGACAGGGACTGGAAACACCATATATTTT
cdr3_aa: CASRETGTGNTIYF

v_call: TRBV5-4
j_call: TRBJ1-6
cdr3_length: 16
clone_size: NA
d_call: TRBD1
cdr3_nt: TGTGCCAGCAGCCCCAGGGGGCCCCCTCATAATTCACCCCTCCACTTT
cdr3_aa: CASSPRGPPHNSPLHF

v_call: TRBV6-4
j_call: TRBJ2-2
cdr3_length: 13
clone_size: NA
d_call: NA
cdr3_nt: TGTGCCAGCAGTGAGGCGGCCACCGGGGAGCTGTTTTTT
cdr3_aa: CASSEAATGELFF

v_call: TRBV4-1
j_call: TRBJ1-1
cdr3_length: 17
clone_size: few
d_call: TRBD1
cdr3_nt: TGCGCCAGCAGCCTCTCCCCCCCGGGACAGAGCAACACTGAAGCTTTCTTT
cdr3_aa: CASSLSPPGQSNTEAFF

v_call: TRBV27
j_call: TRBJ2-7
cdr3_length: 14
clone_size: NA
d_call: NA
cdr3_nt: TGTGCCAGCAGTTCGGGACACCGCTCCTACGAGCAGTACTTC
cdr3_aa: CASSSGHRSYEQYF

v_call: TRBV10-1
j_call: TRBJ2-1
cdr3_length: 16
clone_size: NA
d_call: NA
cdr3_nt: TGCGCCAGCAGTGAGACCAGCGGAAACGGCTACAATGAGCAGTTCTTC
cdr3_aa: CASSETSGNGYNEQFF